This TCR beta chain was sequenced for a study of blood T cell repertoires in COVID-19. Repertoires were generated with immunoSEQ multiplex PCR, while TCRdb's copy carries only in-frame clones and drops some. In the table there are around 250,000 clones, roughly 90% of which are singletons. V was shortened by 5 bases and J by 8 bases, with 9 bases between the two germline ends. Per the germline V gene, CDR1 is SGHVS and CDR2 is FQNEAQ. The CDR3 is 11 amino acids. This TCR came from a woman aged 55-69 years with COVID-19, enrolled during active disease. The chain recombines TRBV7-8 with TRBJ1-1; D gene uncertain. The source material was peripheral blood. CDR3 loop: CASSGAGEAFF. The CDR3 region has the DNA TGTGCCAGCAGCGGAGCGGGCGAAGCTTTCTTT.